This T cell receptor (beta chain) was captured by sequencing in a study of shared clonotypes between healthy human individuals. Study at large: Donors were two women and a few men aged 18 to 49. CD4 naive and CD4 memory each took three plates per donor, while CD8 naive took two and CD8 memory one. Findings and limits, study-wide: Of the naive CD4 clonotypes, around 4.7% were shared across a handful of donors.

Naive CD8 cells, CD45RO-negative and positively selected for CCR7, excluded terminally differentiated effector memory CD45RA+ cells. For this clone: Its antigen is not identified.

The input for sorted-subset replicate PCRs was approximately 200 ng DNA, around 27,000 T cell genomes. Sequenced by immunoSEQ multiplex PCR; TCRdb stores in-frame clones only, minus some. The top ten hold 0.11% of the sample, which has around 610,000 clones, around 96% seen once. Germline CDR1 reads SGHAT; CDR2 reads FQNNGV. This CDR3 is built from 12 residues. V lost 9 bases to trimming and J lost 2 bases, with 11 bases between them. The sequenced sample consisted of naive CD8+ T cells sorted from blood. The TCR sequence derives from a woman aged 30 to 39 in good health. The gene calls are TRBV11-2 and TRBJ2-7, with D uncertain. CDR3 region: CASRAGPYEQYF. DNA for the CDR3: TGTGCCAGTAGGGCAGGCCCCTACGAGCAGTACTTC.